This paragraph covers one T cell receptor (beta chain) sequence. Its cognate antigen is unknown. J gave up 4 bases and V 6 bases, and 8 bases lay outside the gene matches. The CDR3 length is 15 residues. Germline V lookup: CDR1 KGHSH, CDR2 LQKENI. It was roughly 200 ng DNA, 31,000 or so T cell genomes, that sorted-subset replicate PCRs used. Produced via immunoSEQ multiplex PCR; TCRdb's table is partial and in-frame only. The table includes some 500,000 clones, about 96% detected once. This sample stems from a study of shared clonotypes between healthy human individuals. Looking at the study overall: Three plates were used per donor for CD4 naive, three for CD4 memory, two for CD8 naive and one for CD8 memory. Overall study results and limits: Naive subsets usually exceeded memory subsets in estimated richness.

The chain recombines TRBV18 with TRBJ2-7; the match to TRBD2 covers 11 bases. Material for sequencing was naive CD4+ T cells sorted from blood. The sample's subset: CD45RA+ positively selected. This TCR was sampled from a young woman in good health. The CDR3 DNA sequence: TGTGCCAGCTCGCTTATTAGCGGGAGGGTATACGAGCAGTACTTC. Its translation is CASSLISGRVYEQYF.